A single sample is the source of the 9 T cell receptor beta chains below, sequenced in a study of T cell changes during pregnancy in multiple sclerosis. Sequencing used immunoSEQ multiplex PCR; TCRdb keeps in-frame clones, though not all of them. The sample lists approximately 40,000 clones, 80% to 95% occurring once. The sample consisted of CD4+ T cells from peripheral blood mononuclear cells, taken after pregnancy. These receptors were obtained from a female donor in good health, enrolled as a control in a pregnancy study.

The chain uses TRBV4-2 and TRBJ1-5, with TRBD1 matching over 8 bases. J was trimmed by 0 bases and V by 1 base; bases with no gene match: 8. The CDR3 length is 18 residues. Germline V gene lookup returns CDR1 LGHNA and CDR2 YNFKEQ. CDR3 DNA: TGTGCCAGCAGCCAAGCAGGGGGCCTTATTAATAGCAATCAGCCCCAGCATTTT. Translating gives CASSQAGGLINSNQPQHF.

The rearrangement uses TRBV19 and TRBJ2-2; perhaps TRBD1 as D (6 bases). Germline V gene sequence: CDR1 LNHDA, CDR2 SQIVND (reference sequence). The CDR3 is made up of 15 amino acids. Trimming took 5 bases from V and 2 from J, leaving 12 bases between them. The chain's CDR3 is CASSVRGFNTGELFF. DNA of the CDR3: TGTGCCAGTAGTGTCAGGGGATTCAACACCGGGGAGCTGTTTTTT.

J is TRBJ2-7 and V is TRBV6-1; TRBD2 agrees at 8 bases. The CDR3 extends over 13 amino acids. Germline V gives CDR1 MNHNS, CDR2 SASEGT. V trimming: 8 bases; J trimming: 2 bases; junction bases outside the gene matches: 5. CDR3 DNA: TGTGCCAGCGGGAGCGGGAGTCCCTACGAGCAGTACTTC. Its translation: CASGSGSPYEQYF.

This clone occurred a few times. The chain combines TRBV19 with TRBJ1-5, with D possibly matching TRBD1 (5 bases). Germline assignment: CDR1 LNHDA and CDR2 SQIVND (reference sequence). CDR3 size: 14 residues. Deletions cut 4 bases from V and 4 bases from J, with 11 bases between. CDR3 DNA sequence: TGTGCCAGTAGTACCCAGGGTGGAAATCAGCCCCAGCATTTT. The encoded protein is CASSTQGGNQPQHF.

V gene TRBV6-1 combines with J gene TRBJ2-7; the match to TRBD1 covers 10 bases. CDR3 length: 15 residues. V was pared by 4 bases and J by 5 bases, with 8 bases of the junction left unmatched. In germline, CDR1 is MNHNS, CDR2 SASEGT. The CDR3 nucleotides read TGTGCCAGCAGTGGTTGGACAGGGGGAAAGGACGAGCAGTACTTC. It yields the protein CASSGWTGGKDEQYF.

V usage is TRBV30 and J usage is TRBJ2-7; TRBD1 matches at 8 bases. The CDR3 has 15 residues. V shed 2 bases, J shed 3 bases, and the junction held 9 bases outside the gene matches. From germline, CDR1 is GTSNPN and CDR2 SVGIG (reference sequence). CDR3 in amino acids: CAWSPVGTGYYEQYF. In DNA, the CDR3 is TGTGCCTGGAGTCCCGTGGGGACAGGCTACTACGAGCAGTACTTC.

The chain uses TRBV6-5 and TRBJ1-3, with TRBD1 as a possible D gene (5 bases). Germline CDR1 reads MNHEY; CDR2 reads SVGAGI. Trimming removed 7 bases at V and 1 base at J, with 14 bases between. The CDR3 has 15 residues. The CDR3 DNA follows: TGTGCCAGCACCCAATGGGGGGAGTCTGGAAACACCATATATTTT. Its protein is CASTQWGESGNTIYF.

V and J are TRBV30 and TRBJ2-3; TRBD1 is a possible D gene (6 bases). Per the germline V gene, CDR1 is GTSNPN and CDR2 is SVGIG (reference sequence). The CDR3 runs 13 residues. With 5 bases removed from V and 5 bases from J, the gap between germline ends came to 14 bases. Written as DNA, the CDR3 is TGTGCCTGGCGGGCAGGGGTAGGAGATACGCAGTATTTT. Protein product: CAWRAGVGDTQYF.

This CDR3 is CASSPPISGTDTQYF. The CDR3 DNA follows: TGTGCCAGCTCACCACCTATCTCAGGCACAGATACGCAGTATTTT. The chain links TRBV18 to TRBJ2-3; D remains unclear. The CDR3 length is 15 residues. The V gene's germline CDR1 is KGHSH and CDR2 LQKENI. Trimming removed 0 bases at V and 1 base at J, with 8 bases between.